Shown below are 17 T cell receptor beta chains from a single sample sequenced in a study of blood T cell repertoires in COVID-19. The table came from immunoSEQ multiplex PCR; TCRdb's copy has only in-frame clones and leaves some out. The repertoire consists of some 140,000 clones, with 80% to 85% occurring once and the leading ten covering 18%. The sequencing input was PBMCs or T cells enriched from blood (not recorded which). These receptors came from a man younger than 45 who had recovered from COVID-19.

The rearrangement links TRBV5-5 to TRBJ1-4, with D possibly matching TRBD1 (6 bases). V shed 1 base and J shed 0 bases, with 7 bases lying between them. The CDR3 has 15 amino acids. Per germline, CDR1 SGHKS and CDR2 YYEKEE (reference sequence). Written as DNA, the CDR3 is TGTGCCAGCAGCTTGAGGACAGCAACTAATGAAAAACTGTTTTTT. Residues: CASSLRTATNEKLFF.

The CDR3 sequence is CASSFSGGFHEQYF. CDR3 nucleotide sequence: TGTGCCAGCAGTTTCTCAGGGGGGTTCCACGAGCAGTACTTC. The rearrangement joins TRBV9 to TRBJ2-7; D perhaps matches TRBD1 (7 bases). Trimming took 5 bases from V and 5 from J, leaving 17 bases between them. Germline CDR1 reads SGDLS; CDR2 reads YYNGEE. The CDR3 spans 14 residues.

This clone has just a few counts. V gene TRBV3-1 (or the pseudogene TRBV3-2) combines with J gene TRBJ1-2; a weak D match, TRBD1 (6 bases). Germline values: CDR1 LGHDT, CDR2 YNNKEL (reference sequence). The CDR3 runs to 17 residues. Trimming shortened V by 2 bases and J by 2 bases, and 18 bases separated the two germline ends. The CDR3 reads CASSQKDRTAENYGYTF. CDR3 nucleotide sequence: TGTGCCAGCAGCCAAAAAGATAGGACAGCCGAGAACTATGGCTACACCTTC.

This chain links TRBV10-1 with TRBJ2-1; 9 bases map to TRBD2. CDR3 length: 14 residues. Germline assignment: CDR1 WNHNN and CDR2 SYGVQD (reference sequence). Trimming took 3 bases from V and 4 from J; bases not matched to a gene: 1. The CDR3 is CASSDSGSYNEQFF. The CDR3 DNA is TGCGCCAGCAGTGATAGCGGGAGTTACAATGAGCAGTTCTTC.

This chain uses TRBV5-6 with TRBJ2-1; TRBD1 aligns across 9 bases. The CDR3 has 16 amino acids. The V segment lost 0 bases and the J segment 2 bases; nucleotides outside the gene matches: 3. Germline V gene data show CDR1 as SGHDT and CDR2 as YYEEEE. The CDR3 DNA reads TGTGCCAGCAGCTTGGTGGACAGGGGTGCCTACAATGAGCAGTTCTTC. Residues: CASSLVDRGAYNEQFF.

This clone turned up a few times. This sequence joins TRBV7-9 and TRBJ2-5; D unclear. The length of the CDR3 is 11 residues. The germline CDR1 and CDR2 sequences are SEHNR and FQNEAQ (reference sequence). With 5 bases removed from V and 4 bases from J, the gap between germline ends came to 5 bases. The CDR3, as DNA: TGTGCCAGCAGCGAGGTAGAGACCCAGTACTTC. This translates into CASSEVETQYF. The entire variable domain, with the rest obtained from reference TRBV7-9 and TRBJ2-5, is as follows: DTGVSQNPRHKITKRGQNVTFRCDPISEHNRLYWYRQTLGQGPEFLTYFQNEAQLEKSRLLSDRFSAERPKGSFSTLEIQRTEQGDSAMYLCASSEVETQYFGPGTRLLVL.

The V and J genes are TRBV30 and TRBJ1-4; weak D call: TRBD1 (5 bases). Trimming cost V 3 bases and J 10 bases, with 21 bases left between them. The CDR3 covers 15 residues. Looked up from germline, CDR1 is GTSNPN and CDR2 is SVGIG (reference sequence). CDR3 DNA: TGTGCCTGGAGCGGACTGGCGGGGCAGGTGGGAAAACTGTTTTTT. The encoded protein is CAWSGLAGQVGKLFF. The complete variable domain, with remaining parts taken from reference TRBV30 and TRBJ1-4, reads SQTIHQWPATLVQPVGSPLSLECTVEGTSNPNLYWYRQAAGRGLQLLFYSVGIGQISSEVPQNLSASRPQDRQFILSSKKLLLSDSGFYLCAWSGLAGQVGKLFFGSGTQLSVL.

The chain links TRBV11-2 to TRBJ1-5, with D unresolved. Deletions cut 8 bases from V and 3 bases from J, with 11 bases between. The V gene's germline CDR1 is SGHAT and CDR2 FQNNGV. The CDR3 consists of 13 residues. As DNA, the CDR3 is TGTGCCAGCGGACTCAGCTTCAATCAGCCCCAGCATTTT. It specifies CASGLSFNQPQHF.

The V and J genes are TRBV28 and TRBJ2-3; TRBD2 agrees at 7 bases. CDR3 length: 16 residues. CDR1 MDHEN and CDR2 SYDVKM come from the germline V gene. Losses at the gene ends were 3 bases for V and 4 bases for J; bases not matched to a gene: 10. The CDR3 DNA follows: TGTGCCAGCAGTTTGGGTGGGAGGGCCTTCCCAGATACGCAGTATTTT. Translating it yields CASSLGGRAFPDTQYF.

V gene TRBV20-1 combines with J gene TRBJ2-1, with D hard to call. Trimming removed 3 bases from V and 7 bases from J, with 10 bases in between. Germline CDR1 is DFQATT and CDR2 is SNEGSKA (reference sequence). This CDR3 has 12 amino acids. Here the CDR3 reads CSASRSRNEQFF. CDR3 coding DNA: TGCAGTGCTAGTCGTAGCCGGAATGAGCAGTTCTTC.

The CDR3 DNA reads as TGTGCCAGCAGCGTAGGGACTGGGCAAAGCTCACCCCTCCACTTT. It is translated as CASSVGTGQSSPLHF. V usage is TRBV9 and J usage is TRBJ1-6; unclear D gene. CDR3 length: 15 residues. V lost 0 bases and J lost 10, with 14 bases in between. Looked up from germline, CDR1 is SGDLS and CDR2 is YYNGEE.

Here the CDR3 reads CASSEDPSNVYGYTF. For the CDR3, the DNA is TGTGCCAGCAGTGAAGATCCCAGTAACGTTTATGGCTACACCTTC. This chain uses TRBV2 with TRBJ1-2; D gene ambiguous. The CDR3 has 15 residues. In germline, CDR1 is SNHLY, CDR2 FYNNEI. Trimming took off 1 base at V and 5 bases at J, with 14 bases between the two ends.

The rearrangement joins TRBV5-6 to TRBJ2-1; 8 nucleotides agree with TRBD2. V lost 0 bases, J lost 4 bases, and 0 bases stayed unmatched. CDR1 is SGHDT and CDR2 is YYEEEE in the germline V gene. The length of the CDR3 is 14 residues. Written as DNA, the CDR3 is TGTGCCAGCAGCTTGGTAGCGGGGTACAATGAGCAGTTCTTC. This codes for CASSLVAGYNEQFF.

The chain employs TRBV6-5 and TRBJ1-6; the D gene is possibly TRBD1 (6 bases). Germline lookup yields CDR1 MNHEY and CDR2 SVGAGI. V shed 4 bases and J shed 10 bases, with 14 bases lying between them. The CDR3 is 14 amino acids. CDR3: CASSLTGISSPLHF. CDR3 sequence (DNA): TGTGCCAGCAGTTTAACAGGGATATCGTCACCCCTCCACTTT.

This chain uses TRBV6-2 or TRBV6-3 with TRBJ2-7; 12 nucleotides match TRBD2. The CDR3 totals 15 residues. Germline CDR1 reads MNHEY; CDR2 reads SVGEGT. V lost 5 bases to trimming and J lost 4 bases; unmatched junction nucleotides: 6. CDR3 loop: CASSTRLAGAYEQYF. The CDR3 DNA reads TGTGCCAGCAGTACAAGACTAGCGGGGGCGTACGAGCAGTACTTC.

V gene TRBV5-6 combines with J gene TRBJ2-3; D gene unclear. The CDR3 is 13 residues long. Trimming left V 4 bases short and J 2 bases short, with 8 bases between. Germline V CDR1 and CDR2: SGHDT, YYEEEE. The CDR3 coding sequence is TGTGCCAGCAGCCCTACTATCACAGATACGCAGTATTTT. Protein sequence: CASSPTITDTQYF.

The chain joins TRBV6-5 to TRBJ1-2, with a weak D call TRBD1 (5 bases). This CDR3 region has 16 residues. The V end lost 2 bases, the J end lost 3 bases, and 16 bases lay between the germline ends. Germline V gene lookup returns CDR1 MNHEY and CDR2 SVGAGI. Written as DNA, the CDR3 is TGTGCCAGCAGTTACGACCGCGGGGACGTACACTATGGCTACACCTTC. Protein sequence: CASSYDRGDVHYGYTF.